The TCR beta chain under discussion was sequenced for a study of T cell changes during pregnancy in multiple sclerosis (dated by TCRdb to between 2017 and 2020). Describing the broader study: In women with multiple sclerosis, the researchers looked at how the T cell repertoire shifted as pregnancy progressed.

As concerns this clone: Its antigen is still unknown. Base qualities are missing; no much larger clone stands one base away.

V loses 6 bases at its end and J loses 3 bases; junction bases beyond the gene matches: 8. In the germline V gene, CDR1 corresponds to SGHTA and CDR2 to FQGTGA. The CDR3 holds 15 amino acids from the cysteine to the phenylalanine. The sequence is cut down to CDR3 DNA, 45 bases in frame from base 1. The method behind the library was the immunoSEQ multiplex PCR assay. As stored in TCRdb, this immuneACCESS dataset retains in-frame rearrangements with V and J assigned. A fraction of the clones does not appear; measured against another copy, unresolved V genes explain less than half of the discrepancy, and the remainder lacks a known reason. In all, the sample holds tens of thousands of clones, and 92% of those were seen once. Of the sample, approximately 1.5% is held by the ten largest clones.

Recombination linked TRBV7-3 to TRBJ2-1; 7 nucleotides in the junction match TRBD1. The source was peripheral blood, collected in the second trimester of pregnancy. The TCR was taken from a female donor in good health, enrolled as a control in a pregnancy study. Here is the DNA: TGTGCCAGCAGTTTAGGGGGCGGGTTCTACAATGAGCAGTTCTTC. Its translation reads: CASSLGGGFYNEQFF.